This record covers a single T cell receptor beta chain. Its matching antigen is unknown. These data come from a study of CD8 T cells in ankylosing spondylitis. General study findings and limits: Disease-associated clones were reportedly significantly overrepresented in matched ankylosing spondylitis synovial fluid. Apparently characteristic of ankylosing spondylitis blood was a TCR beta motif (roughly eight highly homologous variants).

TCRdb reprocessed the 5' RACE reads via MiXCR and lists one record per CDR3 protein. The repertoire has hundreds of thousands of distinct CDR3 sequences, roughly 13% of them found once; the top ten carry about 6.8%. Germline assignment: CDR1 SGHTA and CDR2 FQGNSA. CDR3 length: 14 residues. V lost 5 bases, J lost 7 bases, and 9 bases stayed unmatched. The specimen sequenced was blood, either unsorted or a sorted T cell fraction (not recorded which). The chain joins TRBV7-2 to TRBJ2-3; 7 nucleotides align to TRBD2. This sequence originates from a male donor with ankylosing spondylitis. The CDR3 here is CASSIGEGPHTQYF. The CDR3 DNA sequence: TGTGCCAGCAGCATTGGGGAGGGACCACATACGCAGTATTTT.